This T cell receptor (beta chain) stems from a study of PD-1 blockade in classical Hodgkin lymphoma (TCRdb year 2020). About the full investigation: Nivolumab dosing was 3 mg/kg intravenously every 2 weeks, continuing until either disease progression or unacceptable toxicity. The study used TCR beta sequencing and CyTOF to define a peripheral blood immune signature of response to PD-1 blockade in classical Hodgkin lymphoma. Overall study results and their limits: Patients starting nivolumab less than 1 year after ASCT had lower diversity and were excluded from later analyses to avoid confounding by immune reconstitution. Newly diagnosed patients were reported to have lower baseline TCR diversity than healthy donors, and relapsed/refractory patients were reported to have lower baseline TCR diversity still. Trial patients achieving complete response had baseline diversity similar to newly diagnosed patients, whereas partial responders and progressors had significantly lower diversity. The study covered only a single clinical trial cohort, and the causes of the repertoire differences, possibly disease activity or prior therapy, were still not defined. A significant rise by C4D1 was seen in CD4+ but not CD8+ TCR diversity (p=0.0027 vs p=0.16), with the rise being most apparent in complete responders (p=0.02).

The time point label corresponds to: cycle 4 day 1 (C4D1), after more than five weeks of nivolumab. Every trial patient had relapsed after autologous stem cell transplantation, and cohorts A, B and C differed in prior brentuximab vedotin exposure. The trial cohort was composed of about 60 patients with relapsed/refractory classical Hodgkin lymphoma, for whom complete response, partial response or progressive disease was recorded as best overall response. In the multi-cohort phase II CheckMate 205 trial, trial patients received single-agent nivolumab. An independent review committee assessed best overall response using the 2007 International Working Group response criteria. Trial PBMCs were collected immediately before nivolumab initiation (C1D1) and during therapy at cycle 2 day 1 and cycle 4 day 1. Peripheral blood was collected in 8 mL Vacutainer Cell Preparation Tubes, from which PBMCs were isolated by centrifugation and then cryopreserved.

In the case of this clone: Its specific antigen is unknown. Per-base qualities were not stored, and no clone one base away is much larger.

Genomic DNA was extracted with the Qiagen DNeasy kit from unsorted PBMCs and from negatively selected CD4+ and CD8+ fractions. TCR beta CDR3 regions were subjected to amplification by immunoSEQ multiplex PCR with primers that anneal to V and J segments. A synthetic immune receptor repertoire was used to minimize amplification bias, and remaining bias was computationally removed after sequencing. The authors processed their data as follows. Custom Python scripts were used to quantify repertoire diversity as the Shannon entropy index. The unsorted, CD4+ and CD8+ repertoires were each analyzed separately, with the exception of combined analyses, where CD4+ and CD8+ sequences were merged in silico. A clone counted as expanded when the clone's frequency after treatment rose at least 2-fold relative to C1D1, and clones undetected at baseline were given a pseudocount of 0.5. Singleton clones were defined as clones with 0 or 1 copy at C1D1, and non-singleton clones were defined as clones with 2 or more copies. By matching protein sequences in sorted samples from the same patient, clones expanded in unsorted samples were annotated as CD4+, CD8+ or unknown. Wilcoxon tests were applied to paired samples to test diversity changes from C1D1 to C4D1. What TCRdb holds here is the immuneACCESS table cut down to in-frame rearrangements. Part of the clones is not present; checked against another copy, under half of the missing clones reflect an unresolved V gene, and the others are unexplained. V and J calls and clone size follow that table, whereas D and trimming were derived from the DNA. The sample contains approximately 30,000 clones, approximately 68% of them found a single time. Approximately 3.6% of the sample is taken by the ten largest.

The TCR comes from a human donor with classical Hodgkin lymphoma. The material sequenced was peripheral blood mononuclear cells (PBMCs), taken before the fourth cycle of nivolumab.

The CDR3 region has the sequence CASSIGAPPEQFF. Read as DNA, the sequence is TGTGCCAGTAGTATTGGAGCCCCGCCTGAGCAGTTCTTC. The chain is encoded by TRBV19 joined to TRBJ2-1; no D gene is confidently identified. Trimming takes 3 bases from V and 9 bases from J, and the germline ends sit 12 bases apart. The CDR3 covers 13 residues, taking in both the cysteine and the phenylalanine. The retained sequence is limited to the CDR3, 39 bases, with the frame set at the first base. From the germline V gene (reference sequence), CDR1 is LNHDA and CDR2 is SQIVND. With the rest looked up from the reference TRBV19 and TRBJ2-1 genes rather than sequenced, the full variable domain is DGGITQSPKYLFRKEGQNVTLSCEQNLNHDAMYWYRQDPGQGLRLIYYSQIVNDFQKGDIAEGYSVSREKKESFPLTVTSAQKNPTAFYLCASSIGAPPEQFFGPGTRLTVL.